Sequencing of this TCR beta chain was carried out in a study of cytomegalovirus exposure and HLA in healthy donors. Whole-study results and caveats: There were under 200 TCR beta chains listed as cytomegalovirus-associated.

Germline V CDR1 and CDR2: SGDLS, YYNGEE. There are 17 residues in the CDR3. Trimming cost V 3 bases and J 0 bases, with 16 bases left between them. To note about this clone: What it binds is unknown.

The PCR made use of 60 Vbeta and 13 Jbeta primers. Repertoires were generated with immunoSEQ multiplex PCR, while TCRdb's copy carries only in-frame clones and drops some. This repertoire shows around 140,000 clones, around 80% found once; its top ten account for 4.5%. This TCR came from a man aged 40-55 years in good health and CMV-seronegative. The rearrangement uses TRBV9 and TRBJ2-1; maybe TRBD1 (7 bases). Sequenced: PBMCs. CDR3 sequence reads: CASSASPGGPSYNEQFF. The CDR3 DNA sequence: TGTGCCAGCAGCGCTAGCCCAGGGGGGCCCTCCTACAATGAGCAGTTCTTC.